This record covers a single T cell receptor (beta chain). No antigen is known for it. This record comes from a study of cytomegalovirus exposure and HLA in healthy donors. Study-wide results and limits: Most TCR beta V segments were productive about 90% or about 30% of the time in an earlier analysis. Presence/absence analysis assumed near-uniform sequencing depth across donors.

V lost 5 bases and J lost 4, with 18 bases in between. CDR1 and CDR2 (germline): SGHAT, FQNNGV. The CDR3 has 16 residues. The PCR made use of 60 Vbeta and 13 Jbeta primers. Sequenced by immunoSEQ multiplex PCR; TCRdb stores in-frame clones only, minus some. The data contain 150,000 to 200,000 clones, over 80% of them singletons. J is TRBJ2-1 and V is TRBV11-2; possible D gene TRBD2, 6 bases. Material for sequencing was PBMCs. The origin of this receptor is a woman between 18 and 29 years old in good health and CMV-seronegative. As DNA, the CDR3 is TGTGCCAGCAGCCCCGCACGGACTATCCTTTACAATGAGCAGTTCTTC. Translating gives CASSPARTILYNEQFF.